This T cell receptor (beta chain) was sequenced during a study of T cell responses to AZD1222 COVID-19 vaccine. Overall study findings and caveats: Most donors were white British, females outnumbered males, and clonal diversity was possibly underestimated.

Turning to this clone: Its antigen is unidentified.

V trimming: 3 bases; J trimming: 3 bases; junction bases outside the gene matches: 4. Germline V lookup: CDR1 SGHDN, CDR2 FVKESK. The CDR3 contains 16 residues. Clones were sequenced by immunoSEQ multiplex PCR, and TCRdb holds only the in-frame ones, with some missing. The table has more than 95,000 clones, just over 90% seen once; the top ten hold around 7.2%. V and J are TRBV14 and TRBJ2-3; TRBD2 aligns across 12 bases. The origin of this receptor is an adult in good health. The sample in question was peripheral blood, obtained on day 0 of AZD1222 vaccination. CDR3 coding DNA: TGTGCCAGCAGCCAGCGGACTAGCGGGATGACAGATACGCAGTATTTT. Amino acids: CASSQRTSGMTDTQYF.